The present TCR beta chain was sequenced within a study of tumor and adjacent non-tumor tissue in lung cancer (dated by TCRdb to between 2018 and 2020). A note on the overall study: Of the cohort, roughly 12 patients had adenocarcinoma, 2 had squamous cell carcinoma and 1 had small cell lung cancer. Ages among the approximately 15 patients ranged from about 30 to 85 years, there were approximately 10 men and 5 women, and disease was at TNM stage I to III. Sequencing produced 100 million to 150 million productive TCRbeta reads in total, an average of about 4.5 million reads per sample. Using bulk TCRbeta repertoires from around 14 lung cancer patients, the study set lung tumor tissue side by side with matched distant non-tumor lung tissue. TCRbeta CDR3 sequencing was performed on roughly 32 paired specimens, with one tumor sample and one normal lung sample collected per patient. Broader findings and caveats from the paper: TCR diversity was significantly higher in younger patients, and greater tumor TCR diversity was associated with shorter overall survival and shorter disease-free survival. The top 100 clones made up a significantly larger cumulative share of the repertoire in normal lung than in tumor tissue. Tumor tissue showed significantly greater TCR diversity (inverse Simpson) than normal lung tissue (approximately 400 vs 170, P = 0.0075, Mann-Whitney U test). The methods do not name the sequencing platform or mention unique molecular identifiers. Only around 14 patients were in the cohort, and the authors stated that larger samples and more detailed clinical data are needed. Peripheral blood was not sequenced, so blood TCRbeta repertoires were not examined in the lung cancer patients of the study.

The library was built by means of multiplex PCR. TCRdb records Illumina HiSeq 2500 as the sequencer. TCRbeta libraries were constructed through three rounds of nested PCR with primers (Table S4) according to protocols adapted from ARM-PCR. Before sequencing, PCR products of 200-500 bp were cut from the gel and purified using the QIAquick gel extraction kit. The paper's processing steps were these. Reads were cleaned with Trimmomatic, merged with FLASH into complete CDR3 sequences, and assigned to V(D)J germline segments with MiTCR. Clonal diversity was computed as the inverse Simpson's index with VDJtools. In-frame sequences without a premature stop codon were defined as productive reads. In TCRdb, the public reads were trimmed at Q25 with fastp and aligned with MiXCR, with productive beta chains retained. Rows with a matching CDR3 protein are joined into one entry that keeps the most common DNA and genes. The V and J calls and clone size are TCRdb's, not the authors'. This sample has about 77,000 distinct CDR3 sequences in its table, and less than 85% of those were observed once. The ten largest clones take up approximately 40% of the sample.

RNA was extracted from bulk unsorted tissue and checked for quality with a NanoDrop ND-1000 and an Agilent 2100. The normal lung samples consisted of distant non-tumor tissue collected more than 3 cm from the tumor edge. All donors had newly diagnosed lung cancer, had not received prior chemotherapy, and were admitted for thoracic surgery in China between August and November 2014. The study excluded patients who had received radiotherapy or chemotherapy before or who had another cancer at the same time. Surgical tissue pieces of about 1-2.1 cm3 were preserved in RNAlater solution and were kept at -80 degrees C until use. According to the germline V gene (reference sequence), CDR1 reads SGHNT and CDR2 reads YYREEE. The CDR3, from cysteine to phenylalanine, totals 17 residues. CDR3 DNA only is kept here, 51 bases in frame from base 1. To note about this clonotype: What antigen it recognizes has not been identified. A junction boundary mismatches the germline segment, possibly from a read error.

The chain couples TRBV5-4 to TRBJ1-6; TRBD1 is perhaps the D gene, given 6 matching bases. The sequence derives from a man between 65 and 85 years old with non-small cell lung cancer. The sample comprised distant non-tumor lung tissue. DNA sequence: TGTGTCAGCAGCACCGGGATAGGGGGAGGGATTAATTCACCCCTCCAGTTT. It translates to CVSSTGIGGGINSPLQF.